This section outlines one T cell receptor beta chain sequence together with its context. It has no known antigen specificity. The input lacks base qualities; no much larger clone sits a single base away. This specimen comes from a study of TIL therapy for anti-PD-1-resistant metastatic lung cancer listed by TCRdb under 2021. Looking at the study overall: A median age of approximately 50 years (range about 35-85) and a median tumor PD-L1 proportion score of roughly 5.8% were recorded among enrolled patients. The cohort was predominantly lung adenocarcinoma, with several EGFR-mutant and two ALK-rearranged tumors, and half of patients were current or former smokers. Across the cohort, whole-exome sequencing showed a median non-synonymous tumor mutation burden of roughly 1.5 mutations per megabase. T cell receptor beta sequencing of tumor and peripheral blood was used to follow clonotypes across the tumor, the expanded TIL product and serial blood samples. Study-level results and caveats: The study protocol defined all tumor marker inferences as exploratory. High clonal turnover was observed in TIL culture, with many enriched product clones not detected in the baseline tumor, which suggested clonal contraction rather than faithful expansion. The cohort was highly selected, including more treatment-naive, never-smoker and oncogene-addicted patients than is typical, which limits generalizability. Compared with baseline intratumoral T cells, expanded TIL cultures were more clonal and less diverse (median clonality approximately 6% vs 31%, p < 0.0001).

TCR beta CDR3 regions were amplified from genomic DNA with the immunoSEQ v3 hsTCRB kit using bias-controlled multiplex PCR. TCR libraries were sequenced on an Illumina NextSeq 500 to approximately 2 million read pairs for survey level or 5-6 million for deep level. The study's processing was this. The immunoSEQ Analyzer software assigned V, D and J genes, filtered out non-productive sequences, and reported clonality. Repertoires were compared using productive Simpson clonality and Morisita overlap index of productive TRB rearrangements between infused TIL and blood. TCRdb carries this immuneACCESS record with in-frame sequences only. Its versions omit some clonotypes, under half of them owing to an unresolved V gene in the studies checked, with the rest unexplained. That table furnishes V, J and clone size, whereas the DNA furnished D and trimming. The sample table lists approximately 92,000 clones, approximately 65% of them with a count of one. Jointly, the top ten make up roughly 9.8% of the sample.

CDR1 LGHNA and CDR2 YNFKEQ were looked up in the germline V gene. Germline trimming: 0 bases from V, 0 bases from J; junction bases outside gene matches: 8. Including cysteine and phenylalanine, the CDR3 has 17 amino acids. Just the 51-base CDR3 DNA is kept, in frame starting at base 1. According to the study, the label for this sample's time point signals: pre-treatment sample, taken before nivolumab and TIL therapy. The baseline tumor samples, taken from the same resection that was used to grow TIL, were excised metastases, most often pleural nodules or supraclavicular lymph nodes. Before any PD-1/PD-L1 blockade was given, tumors were harvested, nivolumab was then administered, and patients who progressed went on to receive lymphodepletion, an infusion of expanded TIL, and IL-2. Adults with stage 4 NSCLC were enrolled in a dual-center phase I trial from October 2017 to early 2020. Samples came from a single-arm, open-label phase I trial of tumor-infiltrating lymphocyte therapy with nivolumab in advanced non-small cell lung cancer. For each resected tumor, portions were snap-frozen in liquid nitrogen and kept at -80 degrees C. Tumor regions of interest were selected on H&E sections by laser-capture macrodissection, were pulverized into 15 mg aliquots, and were extracted with Qiagen Allprep kits.

The chain is made from TRBV4-2 and TRBJ2-7; 7 bases in between match TRBD2. The sequence was obtained from a person aged 25-79 years with non-small cell lung cancer. This specimen was tumor tissue, taken at baseline. The CDR3 region: CASSQDYGGWSSYEQYF. The sequenced DNA: TGTGCCAGCAGCCAAGATTACGGGGGGTGGAGCTCCTACGAGCAGTACTTC.